The following is a TCR beta chain sequence with its context. Its antigen remains unidentified. TCRdb's table, derived via immunoSEQ multiplex PCR, lists solely in-frame clones and lacks some. The table has some 40,000 clones, about 90% seen once. The authors processed graft tissue to release intraepithelial and lamina propria lymphocytes. This sample was included in a study of graft-versus-host responses after intestinal transplantation. For the study at large: Anti-thymocyte globulin served as induction for all recipients, who then took tacrolimus and steroids for around 3 years. Study-level results: Allograft graft-versus-host to host-versus-graft clonal ratios ran high in patients with graft-donor T cell macrochimerism. GvH clones surfaced in recipient marrow, some emerging earlier in ileum or blood. HvG clone declines early post-transplant were associated with peak circulating GvH levels.

This CDR3 is 18 amino acids long. The V and J ends lost 3 bases and 4 bases, in that order; junction bases with no gene match: 9. The germline gives CDR1 SGHRS, CDR2 YFSETQ. The sample in question was ileum tissue, obtained approximately 210 days after intestinal transplant. The TCR originated in a human patient who received an intestinal transplant, so some T cells may come from the graft donor. The V and J genes are TRBV5-1 and TRBJ2-2, with 13 bases that match TRBD2. This CDR3 is CASSSQPGTSGATGELFF. The CDR3 nucleotides read TGCGCCAGCAGCTCCCAACCTGGGACTAGCGGGGCCACCGGGGAGCTGTTTTTT.